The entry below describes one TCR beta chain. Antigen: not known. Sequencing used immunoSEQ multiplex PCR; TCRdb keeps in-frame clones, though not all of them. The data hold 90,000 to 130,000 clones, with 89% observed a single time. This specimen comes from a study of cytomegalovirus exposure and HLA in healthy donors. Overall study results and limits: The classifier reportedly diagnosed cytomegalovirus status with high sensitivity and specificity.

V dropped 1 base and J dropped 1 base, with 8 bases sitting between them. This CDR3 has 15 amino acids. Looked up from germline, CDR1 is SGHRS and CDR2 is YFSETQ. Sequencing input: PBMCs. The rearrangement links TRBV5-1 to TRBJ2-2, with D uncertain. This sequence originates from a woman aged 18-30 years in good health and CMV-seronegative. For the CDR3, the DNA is TGCGCCAGCAGCTTGATGCTAAAGAACACCGGGGAGCTGTTTTTT. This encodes CASSLMLKNTGELFF.